This T cell receptor (beta chain) was retrieved from a study of blood T cell repertoires in COVID-19. Study as a whole: Sites across the United States, Italy and Spain contributed samples from acute and convalescent COVID-19.

The V and J ends lost 3 bases and 0 bases respectively, with 6 bases between them. The CDR3 has 14 residues. The germline CDR1 and CDR2 sequences are MNHEY and SMNVEV (reference sequence). Libraries were prepared by immunoSEQ multiplex PCR; TCRdb keeps only in-frame clonotypes and omits some of them. The sample contains 250,000 or so clones, about nine tenths of which appear only once. This clonotype was obtained from a woman in her 40s who had recovered from COVID-19. V gene TRBV27 combines with J gene TRBJ1-5, with D hard to call. Sequenced material: peripheral blood. CDR3 DNA: TGTGCCAGCAGTTTCAGTTATAGCAATCAGCCCCAGCATTTT. This translates into CASSFSYSNQPQHF.